A single sample is the source of the 3 T cell receptor beta chains below, sequenced in a study of shared clonotypes between healthy human individuals. TCRdb's table, derived via immunoSEQ multiplex PCR, lists solely in-frame clones and lacks some. The sample has 2 million to 2.5 million clones, 80% to 95% seen once. The sample taken for sequencing was naive CD4+ T cells from PBMCs. Subset denoted: CD45RA+ positively selected. The receptor source for this set is a man between 18 and 29 years old in good health. Some clones in this sample may be carry-over from other donors' samples.

This chain connects TRBV5-1 to TRBJ2-3, with 11 bases fitting TRBD2. This CDR3 has 14 amino acids. The V gene end was trimmed by 1 base and the J gene end by 6 bases; junction bases not matched to a gene: 1. CDR1 and CDR2 from the germline V gene are SGHRS and YFSETQ. In DNA, the CDR3 is TGCGCCAGCAGCTTGTCTAGCGGGAGGGATACGCAGTATTTT. Its translation: CASSLSSGRDTQYF.

The V gene is TRBV15, the J gene TRBJ1-5, with D possibly matching TRBD1 (5 bases). V was cut by 0 bases and J by 2 bases, with 11 bases left in between. Looked up from germline, CDR1 is LNHNV and CDR2 is YYDKDF (reference sequence). The length of the CDR3 is 16 residues. DNA of the CDR3: TGTGCCACCAGCAGAGAGGCAGGGTGGGGCAATCAGCCCCAGCATTTT. It yields the protein CATSREAGWGNQPQHF.

The V gene is TRBV14, the J gene TRBJ2-3; D is ambiguous. Germline loops: CDR1 SGHDN, CDR2 FVKESK. The length of the CDR3 is 15 residues. V dropped 0 bases and J dropped 4 bases, with 11 bases sitting between them. The CDR3: CASSQDPGAPDTQYF. The CDR3 DNA is TGTGCCAGCAGCCAAGATCCCGGAGCGCCAGATACGCAGTATTTT.